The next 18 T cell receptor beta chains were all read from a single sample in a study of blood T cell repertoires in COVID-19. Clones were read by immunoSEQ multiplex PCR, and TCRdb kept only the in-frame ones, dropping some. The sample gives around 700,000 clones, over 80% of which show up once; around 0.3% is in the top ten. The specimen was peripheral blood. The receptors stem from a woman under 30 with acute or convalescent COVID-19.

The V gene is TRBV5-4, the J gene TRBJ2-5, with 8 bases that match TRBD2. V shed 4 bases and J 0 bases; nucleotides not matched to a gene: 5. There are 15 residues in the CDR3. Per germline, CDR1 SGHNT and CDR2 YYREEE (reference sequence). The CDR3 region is CASSGVAGHQETQYF. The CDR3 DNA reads TGTGCCAGCAGCGGGGTAGCGGGGCACCAAGAGACCCAGTACTTC.

Here the CDR3 DNA reads TGTGCCAGCAGGCGCGGACAGGGGTATGGCTACACCTTC. Its translation is CASRRGQGYGYTF. The genes are TRBV6-5 and TRBJ1-2; 9 nucleotides line up with TRBD1. Germline V gives CDR1 MNHEY, CDR2 SVGAGI. The CDR3 totals 13 residues. V lost 6 bases, J lost 5 bases, and 4 bases stayed unmatched.

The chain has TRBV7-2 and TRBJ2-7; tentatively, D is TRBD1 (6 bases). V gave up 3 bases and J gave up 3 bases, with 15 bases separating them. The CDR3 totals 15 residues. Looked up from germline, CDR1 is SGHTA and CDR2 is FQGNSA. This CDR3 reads CASSLRDTGLYEQYF. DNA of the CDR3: TGTGCCAGCAGCTTGAGGGACACGGGCCTCTACGAGCAGTACTTC.

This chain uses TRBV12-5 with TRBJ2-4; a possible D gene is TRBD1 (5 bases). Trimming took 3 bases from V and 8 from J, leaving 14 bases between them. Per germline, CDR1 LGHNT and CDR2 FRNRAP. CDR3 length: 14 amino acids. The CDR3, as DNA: TGTGCTAGTGGTTTCACAGGAGAATGGGACATTCAGTACTTC. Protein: CASGFTGEWDIQYF.

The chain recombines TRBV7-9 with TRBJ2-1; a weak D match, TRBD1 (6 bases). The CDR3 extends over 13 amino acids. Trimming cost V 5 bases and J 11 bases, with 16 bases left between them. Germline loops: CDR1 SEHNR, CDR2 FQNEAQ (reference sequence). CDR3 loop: CASSPGPQGKQFF. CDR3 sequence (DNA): TGTGCCAGCAGCCCCGGCCCACAGGGAAAGCAGTTCTTC.

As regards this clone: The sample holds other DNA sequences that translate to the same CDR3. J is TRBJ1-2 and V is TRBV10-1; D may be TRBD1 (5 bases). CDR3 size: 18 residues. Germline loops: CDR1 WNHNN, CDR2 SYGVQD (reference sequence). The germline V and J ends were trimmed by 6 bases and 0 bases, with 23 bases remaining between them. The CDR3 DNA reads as TGCGCCAGCAGCGAGAACAAGGGGATGGCCCATCCTAACTATGGCTACACCTTC. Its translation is CASSENKGMAHPNYGYTF.

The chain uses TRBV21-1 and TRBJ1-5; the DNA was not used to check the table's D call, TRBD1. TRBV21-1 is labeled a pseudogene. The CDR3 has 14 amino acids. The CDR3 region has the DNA TGTGCCAGCAGCACCAGGGGGCACAATCAGCCCCAGCATTTT. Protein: CASSTRGHNQPQHF.

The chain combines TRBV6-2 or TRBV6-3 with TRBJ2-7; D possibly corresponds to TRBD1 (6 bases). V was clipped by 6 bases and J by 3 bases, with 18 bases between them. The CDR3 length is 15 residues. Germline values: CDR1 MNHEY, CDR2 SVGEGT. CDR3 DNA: TGTGCCAGCAGCCGAACAGACCGGGACAACTACGAGCAGTACTTC. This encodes CASSRTDRDNYEQYF.

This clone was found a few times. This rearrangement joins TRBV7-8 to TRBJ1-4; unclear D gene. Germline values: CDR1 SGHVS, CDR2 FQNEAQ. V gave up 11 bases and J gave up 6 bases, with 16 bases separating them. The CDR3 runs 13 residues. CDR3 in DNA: TGTGCCTGCAAGGACTTGGACTATGAAAAACTGTTTTTT. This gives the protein CACKDLDYEKLFF.

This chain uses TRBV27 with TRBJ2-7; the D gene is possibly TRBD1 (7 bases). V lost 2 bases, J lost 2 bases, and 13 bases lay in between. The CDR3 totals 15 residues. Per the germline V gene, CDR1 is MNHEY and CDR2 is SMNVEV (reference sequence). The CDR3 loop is CASSLGGGAPYEQYF. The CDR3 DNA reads TGTGCCAGCAGTTTAGGAGGGGGCGCGCCCTACGAGCAGTACTTC.

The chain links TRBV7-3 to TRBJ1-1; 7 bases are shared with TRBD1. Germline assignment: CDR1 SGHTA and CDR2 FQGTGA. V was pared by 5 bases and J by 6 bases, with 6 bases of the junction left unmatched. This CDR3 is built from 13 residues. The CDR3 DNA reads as TGTGCCAGCAGCCGCGGCAGGGGGTCTGAAGCTTTCTTT. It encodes CASSRGRGSEAFF.

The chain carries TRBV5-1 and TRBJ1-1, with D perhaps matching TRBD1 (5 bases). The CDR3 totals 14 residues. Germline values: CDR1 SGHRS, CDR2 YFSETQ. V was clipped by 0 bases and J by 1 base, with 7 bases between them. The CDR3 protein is CASSLDGQNTEAFF. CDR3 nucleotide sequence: TGCGCCAGCAGCTTGGATGGACAGAACACTGAAGCTTTCTTT.

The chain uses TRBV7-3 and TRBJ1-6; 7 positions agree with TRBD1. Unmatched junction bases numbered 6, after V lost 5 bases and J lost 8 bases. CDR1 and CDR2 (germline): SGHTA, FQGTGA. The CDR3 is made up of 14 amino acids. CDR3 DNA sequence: TGTGCCAGCAGCGCGCAGGGGGAGTATTCACCCCTCCACTTT. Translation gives CASSAQGEYSPLHF.

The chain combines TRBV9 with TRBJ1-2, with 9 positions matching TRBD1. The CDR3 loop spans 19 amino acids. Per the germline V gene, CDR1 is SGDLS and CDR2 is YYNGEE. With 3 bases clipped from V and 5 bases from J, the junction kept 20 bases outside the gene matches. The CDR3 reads CASSAETRDRVGEYYGYTF. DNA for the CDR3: TGTGCCAGCAGCGCGGAGACCCGGGACAGGGTGGGGGAATATTATGGCTACACCTTC.

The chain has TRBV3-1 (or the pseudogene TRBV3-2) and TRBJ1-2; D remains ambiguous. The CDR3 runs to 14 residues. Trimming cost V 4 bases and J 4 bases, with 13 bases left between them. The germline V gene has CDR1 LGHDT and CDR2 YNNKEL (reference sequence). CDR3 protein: CASSREARIYGYTF. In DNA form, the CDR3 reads TGTGCCAGCAGCCGGGAGGCCAGAATCTATGGCTACACCTTC.

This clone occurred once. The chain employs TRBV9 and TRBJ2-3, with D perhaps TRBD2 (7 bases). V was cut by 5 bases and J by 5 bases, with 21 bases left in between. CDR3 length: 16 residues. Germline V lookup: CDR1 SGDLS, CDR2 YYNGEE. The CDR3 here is CASSLGSRGAVDTQYF. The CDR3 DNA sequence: TGTGCCAGCAGTCTAGGGAGCCGGGGGGCGGTAGATACGCAGTATTTT.

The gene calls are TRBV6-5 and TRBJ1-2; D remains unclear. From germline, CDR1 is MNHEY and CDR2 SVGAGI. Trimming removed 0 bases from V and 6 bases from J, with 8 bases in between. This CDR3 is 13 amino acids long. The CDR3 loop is CASSYSTPDGYTF. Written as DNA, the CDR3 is TGTGCCAGCAGTTACTCGACTCCAGATGGCTACACCTTC.

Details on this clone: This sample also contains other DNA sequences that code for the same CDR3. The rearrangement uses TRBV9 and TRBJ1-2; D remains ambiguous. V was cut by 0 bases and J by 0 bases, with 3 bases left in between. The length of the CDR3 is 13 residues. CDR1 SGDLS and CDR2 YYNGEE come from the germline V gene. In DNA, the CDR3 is TGTGCCAGCAGCGTAGCTTCTAACTATGGCTACACCTTC. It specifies CASSVASNYGYTF.